The rows below give T cell receptor beta chains drawn from one sample of a study of control samples from healthy donors and cancer patients. Repertoires were generated with immunoSEQ multiplex PCR, while TCRdb's copy carries only in-frame clones and drops some. Here the sample spans 60,000 to 100,000 clones, approximately 91% being singletons. Material: blood. These receptors came from a man aged 50 or older in good health. The CDR3 runs from the conserved cysteine through the conserved F or W. A D gene is named only where the DNA matches it firmly. For some rows the clone size is stated as once, few or many, or as a class when expanded; others skip it.

TRBJ1-2 | TRBV4-3 | TRBD1 | NA | CASSSEQGGDYGYTF | TGCGCCAGCAGCTCGGAACAGGGGGGCGACTATGGCTACACCTTC
TRBJ1-2 | TRBV2 | NA | NA | CASSEDRTNYGYTF | TGTGCCAGCAGTGAAGACAGAACTAACTATGGCTACACCTTC
TRBJ1-2 | TRBV4-2 | NA | NA | CASSQGLLGGGQDGYTF | TGTGCCAGCAGCCAAGGGTTATTGGGAGGGGGGCAGGATGGCTACACCTTC
TRBJ2-2 | TRBV19 | TRBD1 | NA | CASRYGTGSTGELFF | TGTGCCAGTAGGTATGGGACAGGGTCCACCGGGGAGCTGTTTTTT
TRBJ1-1 | TRBV18 | NA | NA | CASSPLPEGIENTEAFF | TGTGCCAGCTCACCCCTCCCCGAGGGGATCGAAAACACTGAAGCTTTCTTT
TRBJ2-7 | TRBV6-5 | NA | NA | CASTGDTYEQYF | TGTGCCAGCACCGGCGACACCTACGAGCAGTACTTC
TRBJ1-5 | TRBV6-5 | TRBD1 | NA | CASRKTGGDRQPQHF | TGTGCCAGCAGGAAGACAGGGGGGGATCGTCAGCCCCAGCATTTT
TRBJ1-1 | TRBV6-2/TRBV6-3 | NA | few | CASSYYAAGTFDTEAFF | TGTGCCAGCAGTTACTATGCGGCAGGGACATTCGACACTGAAGCTTTCTTT
TRBJ2-5 | TRBV7-2 | NA | NA | CASSLDGASYSETQYF | TGTGCCAGCAGCTTAGACGGGGCATCGTATTCGGAGACCCAGTACTTC
TRBJ2-7 | TRBV7-2 | NA | NA | CASSLEGISYEQYF | TGTGCCAGCAGCTTAGAAGGGATTTCCTACGAGCAGTACTTC
TRBJ2-1 | TRBV29-1 | NA | NA | CSVGHQGPQGEQFF | TGCAGCGTTGGTCATCAGGGTCCCCAAGGTGAGCAGTTCTTC
TRBJ1-6 | TRBV4-3 | NA | NA | CASSPDEASPLHF | TGCGCCAGCAGCCCCGACGAAGCCTCACCCCTCCACTTT
TRBJ2-1 | TRBV5-1 | NA | NA | CASSPKTAVNEQFF | TGCGCCAGCAGCCCCAAGACAGCGGTGAATGAGCAGTTCTTC
TRBJ2-3 | TRBV3-1/TRBV3-2 | NA | NA | CASSQGGDSTDTQYF | TGTGCCAGCAGCCAAGGCGGGGACAGCACAGATACGCAGTATTTT
TRBJ1-2 | TRBV6-5 | NA | NA | CASTPLSNYGYTF | TGTGCCAGCACTCCTTTATCTAACTATGGCTACACCTTC
TRBJ1-1 | TRBV5-1 | NA | NA | CASSLFRGGGTEAFF | TGCGCCAGCAGCTTGTTTCGGGGAGGAGGAACTGAAGCTTTCTTT
TRBJ1-4 | TRBV20-1 | NA | NA | CSAPGVDKLFF | TGCAGTGCCCCAGGAGTGGATAAACTGTTTTTT
TRBJ2-1 | TRBV11-3 | TRBD2 | NA | CASSLGLAGPYNEQFF | TGTGCCAGCAGCTTAGGACTAGCGGGTCCCTACAATGAGCAGTTCTTC
TRBJ2-7 | TRBV12-5 | TRBD1 | NA | CASGLTLTGGSYEQYF | TGTGCTAGTGGTCTCACCCTCACAGGGGGCTCCTACGAGCAGTACTTC
TRBJ2-5 | TRBV7-2 | NA | NA | CASSLGGQGETQYF | TGTGCCAGCAGCTTAGGGGGGCAGGGGGAGACCCAGTACTTC